The source of this T cell receptor (beta chain) is a study of T cells in Graves' hyperthyroidism and ophthalmopathy. About the research overall: It was at initial diagnosis, before any treatment, that peripheral blood was collected.

The CDR3 is 18 amino acids. Germline loops: CDR1 MNHEY, CDR2 SMNVEV (reference sequence). Trimming removed 2 bases from V and 4 bases from J; junction bases left unmatched: 13. There were TCR beta CDR3 regions amplified from RNA transcripts. First-round RT-PCR with HTBI primers amplified the TCR CDR3 region. MiXCR, run by TCRdb on the multiplex PCR reads, gives a single entry per CDR3 protein. The sample carries more than 350,000 distinct CDR3 sequences, around 14% recorded once. Study-wide results and caveats: Clonotypes that were expanded in thyroid above 0.001 mostly appeared in blood too.

In its sample, this clonotype was seen many times. The antigen remains unidentified. It was uncontrolled infection, other autoimmune disease, pregnancy or lactation that excluded patients. Sequenced material: blood. This TCR derives from a woman aged 25 to 39 with Graves' hyperthyroidism. The V gene is TRBV27, the J gene TRBJ2-1, with 8 bases lining up with TRBD2. The CDR3 spells CASSLDPLGAGEYNEQFF. As DNA, the CDR3 is TGTGCCAGCAGTTTAGACCCTCTGGGAGCGGGAGAGTACAATGAGCAGTTCTTC.